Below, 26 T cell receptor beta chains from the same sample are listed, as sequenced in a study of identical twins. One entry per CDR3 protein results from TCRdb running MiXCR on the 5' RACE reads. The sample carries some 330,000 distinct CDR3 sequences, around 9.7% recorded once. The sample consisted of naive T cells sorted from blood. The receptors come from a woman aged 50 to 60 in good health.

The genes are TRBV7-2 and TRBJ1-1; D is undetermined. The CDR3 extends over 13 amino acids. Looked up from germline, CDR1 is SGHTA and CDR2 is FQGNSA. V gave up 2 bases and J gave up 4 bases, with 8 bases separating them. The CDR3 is CASSLNRVTEAFF. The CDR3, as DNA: TGTGCCAGCAGCTTAAATAGGGTCACTGAAGCTTTCTTT.

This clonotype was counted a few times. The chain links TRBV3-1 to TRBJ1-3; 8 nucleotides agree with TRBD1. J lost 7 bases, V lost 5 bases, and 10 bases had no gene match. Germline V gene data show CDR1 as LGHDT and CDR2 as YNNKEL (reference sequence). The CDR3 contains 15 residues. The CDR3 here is CASSYWDRFGNTIYF. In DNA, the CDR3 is TGTGCCAGCAGCTACTGGGACAGGTTCGGGAACACCATATATTTT.

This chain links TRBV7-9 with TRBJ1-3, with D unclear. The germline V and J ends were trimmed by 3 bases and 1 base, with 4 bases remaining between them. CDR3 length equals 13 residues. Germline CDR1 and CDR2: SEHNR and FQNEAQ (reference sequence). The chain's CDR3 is CASSFTSGNTIYF. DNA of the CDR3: TGTGCCAGCAGCTTCACATCTGGAAACACCATATATTTT.

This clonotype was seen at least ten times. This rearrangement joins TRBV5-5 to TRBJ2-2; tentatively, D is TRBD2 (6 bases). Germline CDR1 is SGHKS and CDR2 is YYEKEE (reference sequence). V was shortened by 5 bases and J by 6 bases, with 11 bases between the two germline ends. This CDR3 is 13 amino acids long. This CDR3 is CASSSPSAGELFF. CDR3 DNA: TGTGCCAGCAGTTCCCCTAGCGCCGGGGAGCTGTTTTTT.

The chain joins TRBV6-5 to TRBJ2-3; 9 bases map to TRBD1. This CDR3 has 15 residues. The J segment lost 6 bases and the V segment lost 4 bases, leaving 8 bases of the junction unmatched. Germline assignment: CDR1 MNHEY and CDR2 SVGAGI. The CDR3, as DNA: TGTGCCAGCAGTTTCACGGACAGGGGTGGGGATACGCAGTATTTT. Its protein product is CASSFTDRGGDTQYF.

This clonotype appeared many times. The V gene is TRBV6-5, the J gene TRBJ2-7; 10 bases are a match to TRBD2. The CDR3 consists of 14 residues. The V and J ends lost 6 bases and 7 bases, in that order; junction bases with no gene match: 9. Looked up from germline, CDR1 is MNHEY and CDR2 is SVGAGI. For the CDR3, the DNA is TGTGCCAGCAGACTTACTAGCGGGATGGGGGAGCAGTACGTC. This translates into CASRLTSGMGEQYV.

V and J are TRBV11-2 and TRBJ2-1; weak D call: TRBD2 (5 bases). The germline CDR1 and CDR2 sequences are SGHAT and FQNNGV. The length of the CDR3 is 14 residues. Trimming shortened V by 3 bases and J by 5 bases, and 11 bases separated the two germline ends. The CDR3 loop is CASSFLTGDNEQFF. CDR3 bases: TGTGCCAGCAGCTTCTTAACCGGGGACAATGAGCAGTTCTTC.

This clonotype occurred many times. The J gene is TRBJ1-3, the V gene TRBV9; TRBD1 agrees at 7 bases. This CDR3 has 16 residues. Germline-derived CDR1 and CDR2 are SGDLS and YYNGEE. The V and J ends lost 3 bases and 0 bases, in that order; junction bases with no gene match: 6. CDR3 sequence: CASSARDRASGNTIYF. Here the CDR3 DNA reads TGTGCCAGCAGCGCTAGAGACAGGGCCTCTGGAAACACCATATATTTT. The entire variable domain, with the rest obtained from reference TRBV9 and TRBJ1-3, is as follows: DSGVTQTPKHLITATGQRVTLRCSPRSGDLSVYWYQQSLDQGLQFLIQYYNGEERAKGNILERFSAQQFPDLHSELNLSSLELGDSALYFCASSARDRASGNTIYFGEGSWLTVV.

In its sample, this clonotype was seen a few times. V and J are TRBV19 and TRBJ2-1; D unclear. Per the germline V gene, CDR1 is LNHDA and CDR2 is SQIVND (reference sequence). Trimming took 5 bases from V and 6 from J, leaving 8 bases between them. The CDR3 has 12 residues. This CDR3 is CASSVRPNEQFF. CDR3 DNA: TGTGCCAGTAGTGTCCGACCCAATGAGCAGTTCTTC. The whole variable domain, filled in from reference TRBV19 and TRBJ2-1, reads DGGITQSPKYLFRKEGQNVTLSCEQNLNHDAMYWYRQDPGQGLRLIYYSQIVNDFQKGDIAEGYSVSREKKESFPLTVTSAQKNPTAFYLCASSVRPNEQFFGPGTRLTVL.

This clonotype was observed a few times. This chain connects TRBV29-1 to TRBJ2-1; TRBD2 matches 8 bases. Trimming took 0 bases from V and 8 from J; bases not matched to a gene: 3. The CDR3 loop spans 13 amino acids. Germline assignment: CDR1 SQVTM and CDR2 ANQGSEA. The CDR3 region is CSVEDPSGYEQFF. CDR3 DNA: TGCAGCGTTGAAGATCCTAGCGGGTATGAGCAGTTCTTC.

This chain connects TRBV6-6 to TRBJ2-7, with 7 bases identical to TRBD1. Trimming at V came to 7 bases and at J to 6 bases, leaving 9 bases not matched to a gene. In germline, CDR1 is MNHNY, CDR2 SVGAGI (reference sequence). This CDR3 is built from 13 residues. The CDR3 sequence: CASNLDRVREQYF. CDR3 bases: TGTGCCAGCAACCTAGACAGGGTCCGCGAGCAGTACTTC.

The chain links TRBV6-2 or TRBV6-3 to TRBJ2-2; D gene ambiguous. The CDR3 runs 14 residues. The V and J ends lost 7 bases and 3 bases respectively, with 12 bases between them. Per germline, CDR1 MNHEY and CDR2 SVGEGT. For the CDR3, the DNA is TGTGCCAGCAATGTGCAGGAGTACACCGGGGAGCTGTTTTTT. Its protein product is CASNVQEYTGELFF.

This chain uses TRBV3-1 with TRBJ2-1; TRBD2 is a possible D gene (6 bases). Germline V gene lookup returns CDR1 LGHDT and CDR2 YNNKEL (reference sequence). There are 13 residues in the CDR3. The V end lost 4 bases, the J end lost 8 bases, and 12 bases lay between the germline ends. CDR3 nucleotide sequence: TGTGCCAGCAGCCGCGGGGTGTTCGATGAGCAGTTCTTC. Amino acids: CASSRGVFDEQFF.

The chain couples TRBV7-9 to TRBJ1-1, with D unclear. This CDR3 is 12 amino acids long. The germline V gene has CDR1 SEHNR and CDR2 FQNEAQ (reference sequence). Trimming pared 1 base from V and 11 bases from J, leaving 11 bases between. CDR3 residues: CASSLEAAGAFF. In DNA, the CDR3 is TGTGCCAGCAGCTTAGAGGCGGCGGGTGCTTTCTTT. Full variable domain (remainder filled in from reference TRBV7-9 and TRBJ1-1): DTGVSQNPRHKITKRGQNVTFRCDPISEHNRLYWYRQTLGQGPEFLTYFQNEAQLEKSRLLSDRFSAERPKGSFSTLEIQRTEQGDSAMYLCASSLEAAGAFFGQGTRLTVV.

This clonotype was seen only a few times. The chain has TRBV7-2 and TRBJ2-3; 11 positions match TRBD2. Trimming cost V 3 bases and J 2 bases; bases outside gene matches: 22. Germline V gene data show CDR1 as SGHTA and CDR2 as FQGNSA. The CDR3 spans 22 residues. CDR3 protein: CASSFASWGGVAGGVPTDTQYF. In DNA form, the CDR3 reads TGTGCCAGCAGCTTCGCCTCTTGGGGCGGGGTAGCGGGAGGGGTTCCCACAGATACGCAGTATTTT.

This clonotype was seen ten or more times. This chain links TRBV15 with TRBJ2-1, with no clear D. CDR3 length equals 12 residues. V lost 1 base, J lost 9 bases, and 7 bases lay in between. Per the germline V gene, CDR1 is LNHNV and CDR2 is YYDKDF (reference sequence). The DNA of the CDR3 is TGTGCCACCAGCAGAGTCTGGTCTGAGCAGTTCTTC. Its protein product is CATSRVWSEQFF.

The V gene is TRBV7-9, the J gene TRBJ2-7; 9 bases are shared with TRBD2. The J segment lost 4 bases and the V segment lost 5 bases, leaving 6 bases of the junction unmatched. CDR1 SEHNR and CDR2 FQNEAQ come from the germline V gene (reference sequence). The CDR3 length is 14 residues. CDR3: CASSHGTSSYEQYV. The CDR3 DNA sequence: TGTGCCAGCAGCCATGGGACTAGCTCGTACGAGCAGTACGTC.

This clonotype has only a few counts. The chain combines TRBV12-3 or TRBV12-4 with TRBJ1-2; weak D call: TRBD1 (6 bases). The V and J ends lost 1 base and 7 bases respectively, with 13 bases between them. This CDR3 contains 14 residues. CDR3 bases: TGTGCCAGCAGTTTAGGGCAGGGGTATGGTGGCTACACCTTC. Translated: CASSLGQGYGGYTF.

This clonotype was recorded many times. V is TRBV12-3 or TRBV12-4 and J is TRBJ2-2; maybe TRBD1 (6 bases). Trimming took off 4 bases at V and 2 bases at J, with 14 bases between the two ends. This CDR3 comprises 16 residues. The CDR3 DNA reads TGTGCCAGCAGTTCTTACAGGGATAGAAACACCGGGGAGCTGTTTTTT. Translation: CASSSYRDRNTGELFF.

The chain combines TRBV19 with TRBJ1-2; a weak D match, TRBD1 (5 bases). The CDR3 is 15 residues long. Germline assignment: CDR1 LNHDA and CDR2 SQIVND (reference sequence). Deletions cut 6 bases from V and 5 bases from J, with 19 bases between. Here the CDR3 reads CASSGTGLPGYGYTF. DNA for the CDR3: TGTGCCAGTAGCGGCACGGGCCTCCCAGGGTATGGCTACACCTTC.

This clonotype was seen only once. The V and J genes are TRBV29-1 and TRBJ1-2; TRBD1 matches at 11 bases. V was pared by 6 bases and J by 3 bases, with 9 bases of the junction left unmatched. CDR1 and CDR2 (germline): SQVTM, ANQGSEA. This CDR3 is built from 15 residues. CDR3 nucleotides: TGCAGCGTCTTTGGACAGGGGGCAGTTTACTATGGCTACACCTTC. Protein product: CSVFGQGAVYYGYTF.

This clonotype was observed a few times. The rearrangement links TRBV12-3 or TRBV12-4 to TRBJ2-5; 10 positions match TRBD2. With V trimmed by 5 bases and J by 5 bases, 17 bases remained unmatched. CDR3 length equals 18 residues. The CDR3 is CASSLRSSGRVPRETQYF. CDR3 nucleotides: TGTGCCAGCAGTCTACGATCTAGCGGGAGAGTTCCTCGGGAGACCCAGTACTTC.

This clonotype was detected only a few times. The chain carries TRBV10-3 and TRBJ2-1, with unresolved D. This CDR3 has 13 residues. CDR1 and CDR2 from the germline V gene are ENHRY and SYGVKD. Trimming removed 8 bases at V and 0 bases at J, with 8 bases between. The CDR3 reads CAISPSSYNEQFF. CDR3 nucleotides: TGTGCCATCTCTCCTAGCTCCTACAATGAGCAGTTCTTC.

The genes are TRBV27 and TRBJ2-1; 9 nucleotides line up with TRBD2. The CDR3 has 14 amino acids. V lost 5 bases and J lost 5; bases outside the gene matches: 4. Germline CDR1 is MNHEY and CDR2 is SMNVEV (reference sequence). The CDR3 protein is CASSLGLAHNEQFF. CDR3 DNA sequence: TGTGCCAGCAGTCTAGGACTAGCGCACAATGAGCAGTTCTTC.

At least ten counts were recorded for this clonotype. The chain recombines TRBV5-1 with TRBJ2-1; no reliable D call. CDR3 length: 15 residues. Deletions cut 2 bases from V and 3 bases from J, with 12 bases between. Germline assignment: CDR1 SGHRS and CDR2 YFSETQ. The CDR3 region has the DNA TGCGCCAGCAGCTTCGGGCAGGTGGGCTACAATGAGCAGTTCTTC. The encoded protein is CASSFGQVGYNEQFF.

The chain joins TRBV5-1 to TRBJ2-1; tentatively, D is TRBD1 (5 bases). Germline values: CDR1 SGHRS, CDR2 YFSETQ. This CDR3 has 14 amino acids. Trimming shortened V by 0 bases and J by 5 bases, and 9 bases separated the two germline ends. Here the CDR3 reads CASSLEGVNNEQFF. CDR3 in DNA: TGCGCCAGCAGCTTGGAAGGGGTGAACAATGAGCAGTTCTTC.